This passage covers 6 T cell receptor beta chains from one sample sequenced in a study of blood T cell repertoires in COVID-19. Clones were read by immunoSEQ multiplex PCR, and TCRdb kept only the in-frame ones, dropping some. Of fewer than 110,000 clones detected, about nine tenths appear once; the ten largest clones hold about 15%. The source material was peripheral blood. These receptors were collected from an elderly woman in a cohort sampled during active COVID-19.

This clone was counted a few times. V gene TRBV28 combines with J gene TRBJ2-1; 10 bases are shared with TRBD2. The CDR3 length is 15 residues. J gave up 8 bases and V 3 bases, and 7 bases lay outside the gene matches. From germline, CDR1 is MDHEN and CDR2 SYDVKM. As DNA, the CDR3 is TGTGCCAGCAGTTTTGTATCGACTAGCGGGCATGAGCAGTTCTTC. This sequence encodes CASSFVSTSGHEQFF.

This rearrangement joins TRBV27 to TRBJ2-3, with D tentatively TRBD2 (7 bases). The CDR3 runs to 14 residues. The V gene lost 6 bases and the J gene lost 4 bases, with 14 bases spanning the gap. Germline V gives CDR1 MNHEY, CDR2 SMNVEV (reference sequence). In DNA, the CDR3 is TGTGCCAGCAGGGGGGGGGCGTTAGCAGATACGCAGTATTTT. This encodes CASRGGALADTQYF.

The chain uses TRBV7-2 and TRBJ2-2, with TRBD2 matching 8 bases. The CDR3 is 16 amino acids. Germline V gene sequence: CDR1 SGHTA, CDR2 FQGNSA. J lost 2 bases, V lost 2 bases, and 4 bases had no gene match. The CDR3 DNA sequence: TGTGCCAGCAGCTTATTAGCGGGAATCAACACCGGGGAGCTGTTTTTT. Protein: CASSLLAGINTGELFF.

The chain joins TRBV7-2 to TRBJ2-1; TRBD2 matches at 8 bases. The CDR3 sequence is 16 residues long. The V gene end was trimmed by 5 bases and the J gene end by 7 bases; junction bases not matched to a gene: 13. Germline V CDR1 and CDR2: SGHTA, FQGNSA. The CDR3 bases are TGTGCCAGCAGCCGCTCGGGGGGACTAGTGGCGAATGAGCAGTTCTTC. Translation gives CASSRSGGLVANEQFF.

This chain connects TRBV19 to TRBJ2-3, with TRBD1 identical over 8 bases. V was pared by 8 bases and J by 0 bases, with 4 bases of the junction left unmatched. This CDR3 comprises 14 residues. Germline CDR1 LNHDA, CDR2 SQIVND (reference sequence). CDR3 residues: CASRRTGSTDTQYF. The CDR3 DNA reads TGTGCCAGTCGAAGGACAGGGAGCACAGATACGCAGTATTTT.

The chain recombines TRBV11-2 with TRBJ2-2; unclear D gene. The CDR3 length is 12 residues. Germline V gene data show CDR1 as SGHAT and CDR2 as FQNNGV. V was trimmed by 5 bases and J by 9 bases, leaving 10 bases between them. In DNA, the CDR3 is TGTGCCAGCAGCCCCCAGGTTCGGGAGCTGTTTTTT. Its translation is CASSPQVRELFF.